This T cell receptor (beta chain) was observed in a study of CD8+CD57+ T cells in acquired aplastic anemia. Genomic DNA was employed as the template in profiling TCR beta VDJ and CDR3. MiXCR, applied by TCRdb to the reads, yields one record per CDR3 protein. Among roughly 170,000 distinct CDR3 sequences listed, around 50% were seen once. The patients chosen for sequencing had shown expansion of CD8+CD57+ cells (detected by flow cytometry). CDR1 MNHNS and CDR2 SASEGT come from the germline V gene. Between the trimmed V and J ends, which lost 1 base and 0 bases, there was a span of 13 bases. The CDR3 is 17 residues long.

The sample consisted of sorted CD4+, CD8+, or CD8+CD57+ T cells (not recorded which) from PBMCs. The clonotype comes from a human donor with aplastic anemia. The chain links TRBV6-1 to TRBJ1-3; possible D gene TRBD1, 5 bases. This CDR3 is CASSEEVSRDSGNTIYF. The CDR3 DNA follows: TGTGCCAGCAGTGAAGAAGTATCCAGGGACTCTGGAAACACCATATATTTT.